This T cell receptor (beta chain) emerged from a study of blood T cell repertoires in COVID-19. Sequencing used immunoSEQ multiplex PCR; TCRdb keeps in-frame clones, though not all of them. The sample has about 94,000 clones, 75% to 85% seen once. V lost 3 bases, J lost 3 bases, and 5 bases stayed unmatched. The CDR3 runs to 15 residues. Germline V lookup: CDR1 MDHEN, CDR2 SYDVKM. The chain couples TRBV28 to TRBJ2-1; 7 bases map to TRBD2. This sequence was found in a human donor in a cohort sampled during active COVID-19. Sequences were obtained from peripheral blood. CDR3 sequence (DNA): TGTGCCAGCAGTTTCGAGGGAGGGGTCTACAATGAGCAGTTCTTC. Protein product: CASSFEGGVYNEQFF. Together with reference TRBV28 and TRBJ2-1, the CDR3 gives the full variable domain: DVKVTQSSRYLVKRTGEKVFLECVQDMDHENMFWYRQDPGLGLRLIYFSYDVKMKEKGDIPEGYSVSREKKERFSLILESASTNQTSMYLCASSFEGGVYNEQFFGPGTRLTVL.